This T cell receptor beta chain stems from a study of blood T cell repertoires in COVID-19. Study context: Sites in the United States, Italy and Spain provided acute and convalescent COVID-19 samples.

Original methodology: The authors estimated nucleated cell counts from reference gene primer amplification. Profiling relied on immunoSEQ multiplex PCR, and the TCRdb table lists in-frame clones only, not all of them. For V, J and clone size, that table is used; D and trimming come from the DNA. The sample consists of approximately 90,000 clones, about nine tenths of them appearing once. The CDR3 totals 13 residues. With 6 bases removed from V and 9 bases from J, the gap between germline ends came to 15 bases. CDR1 MNHEY and CDR2 SVGAGI come from the germline V gene. The sample consisted of peripheral blood. The rearrangement links TRBV6-5 to TRBJ2-1, with D tentatively TRBD1 (7 bases). The TCR was taken from a man aged 55-75 years with acute or convalescent COVID-19. CDR3 loop: CASRQGRSFEQFF. The CDR3 nucleotides are TGTGCCAGCAGACAGGGGAGGTCCTTTGAGCAGTTCTTC.